The text below deals with one T cell receptor (beta chain). Its specificity is unknown. Other DNA sequences from this sample encode an identical CDR3 as well. Sequencing used immunoSEQ multiplex PCR; TCRdb keeps in-frame clones, though not all of them. The repertoire includes approximately 2.1 million clones, over 90% of them detected once, and 0.35% to 0.45% sits in the top ten. This entry comes from a study of shared clonotypes between healthy human individuals. At the level of the study: CD4 naive and memory got three plates each, CD8 naive two, CD8 memory one. Study-level points and caveats: In contrast to clonotypes shared by all four donors, non-shared clonotypes had lower generation probabilities. There were few donors, and this limited the genetic and exposure-history diversity represented.

Unmatched junction bases numbered 3, after V lost 0 bases and J lost 1 base. CDR1 is KGHSH, CDR2 LQKENI, per germline. The CDR3 totals 15 residues. This chain uses TRBV18 with TRBJ2-7; the match to TRBD2 covers 7 bases. This TCR was recovered from a man in his late teens or twenties in good health. Some clones in this sample may be carry-over from other donors' samples. Sequencing used naive CD4+ T cells from PBMCs. Subset defined: CD45RA+ positively selected. The CDR3 sequence is CASSPPSAGSYEQYF. The DNA of the CDR3 is TGTGCCAGCTCACCACCGTCAGCGGGGTCCTACGAGCAGTACTTC.